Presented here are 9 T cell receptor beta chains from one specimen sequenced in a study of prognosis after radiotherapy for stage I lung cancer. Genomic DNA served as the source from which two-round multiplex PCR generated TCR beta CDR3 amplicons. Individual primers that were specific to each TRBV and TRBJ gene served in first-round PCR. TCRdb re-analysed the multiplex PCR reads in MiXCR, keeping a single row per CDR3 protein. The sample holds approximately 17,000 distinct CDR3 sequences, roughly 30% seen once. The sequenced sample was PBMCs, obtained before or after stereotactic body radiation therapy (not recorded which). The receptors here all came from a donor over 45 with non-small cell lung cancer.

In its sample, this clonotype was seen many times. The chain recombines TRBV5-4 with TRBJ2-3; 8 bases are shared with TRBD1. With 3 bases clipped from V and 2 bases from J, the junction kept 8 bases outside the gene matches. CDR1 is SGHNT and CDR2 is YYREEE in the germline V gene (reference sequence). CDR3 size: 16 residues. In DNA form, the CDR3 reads TGTGCCAGCAGCTCCGCCCGACAGGGGAACACAGATACGCAGTATTTT. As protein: CASSSARQGNTDTQYF.

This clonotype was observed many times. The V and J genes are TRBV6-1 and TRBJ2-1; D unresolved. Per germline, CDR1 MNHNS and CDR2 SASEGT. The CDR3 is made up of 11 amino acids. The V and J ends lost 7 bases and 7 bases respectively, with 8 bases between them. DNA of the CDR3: TGTGCCAGCACCTCCCAGAATGAGCAGTTCTTC. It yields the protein CASTSQNEQFF.

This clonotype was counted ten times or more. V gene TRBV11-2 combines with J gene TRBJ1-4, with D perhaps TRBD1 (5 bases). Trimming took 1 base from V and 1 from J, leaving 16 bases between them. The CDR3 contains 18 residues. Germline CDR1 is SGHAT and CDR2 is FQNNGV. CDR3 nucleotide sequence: TGTGCCAGCAGCTTAGTGCCCCCGGGACTTGAAACTAATGAAAAACTGTTTTTT. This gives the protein CASSLVPPGLETNEKLFF.

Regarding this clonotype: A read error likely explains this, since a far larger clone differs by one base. Here the CDR3 reads CASSEWSRSTGEQYF. DNA for the CDR3: TGTGCCAGCAGTGAATGGTCCCGCTCGACTGGGGAGCAGTACTTC. V is TRBV6-4 and J is TRBJ2-7; D call uncertain. Trimming pared 3 bases from V and 7 bases from J, leaving 19 bases between. The CDR3 runs 15 residues. Germline CDR1 reads MRHNA; CDR2 reads SNTAGT.

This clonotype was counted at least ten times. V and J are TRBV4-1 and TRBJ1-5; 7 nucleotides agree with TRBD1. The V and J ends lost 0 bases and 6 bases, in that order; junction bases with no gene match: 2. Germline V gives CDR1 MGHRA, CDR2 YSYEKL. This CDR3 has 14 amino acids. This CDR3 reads CASSQDAGGQPQHF. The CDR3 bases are TGCGCCAGCAGCCAAGATGCAGGGGGTCAGCCCCAGCATTTT.

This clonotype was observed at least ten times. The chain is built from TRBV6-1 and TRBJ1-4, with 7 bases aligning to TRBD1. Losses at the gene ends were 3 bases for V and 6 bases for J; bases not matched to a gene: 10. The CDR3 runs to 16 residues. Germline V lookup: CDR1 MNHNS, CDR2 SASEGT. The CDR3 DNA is TGTGCCAGCAGTGAGGTGCGAGCAGGGGGAGATGAAAAACTGTTTTTT. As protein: CASSEVRAGGDEKLFF.

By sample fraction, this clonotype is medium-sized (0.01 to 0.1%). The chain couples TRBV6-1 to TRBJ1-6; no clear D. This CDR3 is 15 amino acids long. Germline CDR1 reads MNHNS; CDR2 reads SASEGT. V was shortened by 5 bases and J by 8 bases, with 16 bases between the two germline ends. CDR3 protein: CASSPSGLWDSPLHF. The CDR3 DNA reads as TGTGCCAGCAGTCCAAGTGGACTTTGGGATTCACCCCTCCACTTT.

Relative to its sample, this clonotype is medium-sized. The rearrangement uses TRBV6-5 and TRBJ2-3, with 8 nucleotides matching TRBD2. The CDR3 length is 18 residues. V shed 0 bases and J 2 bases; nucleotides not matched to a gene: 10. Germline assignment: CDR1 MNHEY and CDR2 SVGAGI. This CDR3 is CASSYSGLSGASTDTQYF. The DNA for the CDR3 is TGTGCCAGCAGTTACTCGGGTCTTAGCGGGGCTTCCACAGATACGCAGTATTTT.

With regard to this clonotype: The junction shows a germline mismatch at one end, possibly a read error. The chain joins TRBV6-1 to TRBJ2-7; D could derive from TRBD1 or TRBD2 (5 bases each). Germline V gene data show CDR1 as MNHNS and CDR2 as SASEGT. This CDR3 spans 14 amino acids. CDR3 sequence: CANRRTGTSYEQYF. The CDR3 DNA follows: TGTGCCAACAGAAGAACCGGGACCTCCTATGAGCAGTACTTC.